This TCR beta chain was recovered during a study of cytomegalovirus exposure and HLA in healthy donors. The germline CDR1 and CDR2 sequences are MDHEN and SYDVKM. Germline trimming cut 5 bases from V and 2 bases from J; bases unmatched to any gene: 4. The CDR3 contains 15 residues. Healthy people donating bone marrow made up the donors. The PCR was carried out with 60 Vbeta primers and 13 Jbeta primers. Libraries were prepared by immunoSEQ multiplex PCR; TCRdb keeps only in-frame clonotypes and omits some of them. Of 100,000 to 140,000 clones in the sample, 81% are singletons; the top ten hold approximately 2.2%.

The origin of this receptor is a man between 25 and 39 years old in good health and CMV-seronegative. The chain couples TRBV28 to TRBJ1-5, with 9 bases aligning to TRBD1. Source material: PBMCs. The CDR3 region is CASSPRQGGNQPQHF. Written as DNA, the CDR3 is TGTGCCAGCAGTCCACGACAGGGGGGCAATCAGCCCCAGCATTTT.